This T cell receptor beta chain was identified during a study of siplizumab effects on memory and regulatory T cells. Study-level findings and limits: Assignment to unstimulated subsets succeeded for only a minor fraction of the alloreactive clones.

As for this clone: Its antigen is unknown.

Some clones are missing from TCRdb's copy, which holds only in-frame ones; the method was immunoSEQ multiplex PCR. Here the sample spans about 87,000 clones, over 80% being singletons. Trimming removed 6 bases at V and 3 bases at J, with 18 bases between. In germline, CDR1 is SGHVS, CDR2 FNYEAQ. The CDR3 spans 16 residues. Sequencing used CD4+ T cells sorted from blood. The origin of this receptor is a human donor in good health. This chain uses TRBV7-6 with TRBJ2-1; D possibly uses TRBD1 or TRBD2 (6 bases each). The CDR3 here is CASRNTWGADYNEQFF. The CDR3 DNA is TGTGCCAGCAGAAATACATGGGGGGCGGACTACAATGAGCAGTTCTTC.